This T cell receptor beta chain was recovered during a study of blood T cell repertoires in COVID-19. Sequenced by immunoSEQ multiplex PCR; TCRdb stores in-frame clones only, minus some. Here the sample spans around 16,000 clones, roughly nine tenths being singletons. Germline lookup yields CDR1 SEHNR and CDR2 FQNEAQ (reference sequence). The V gene lost 8 bases and the J gene lost 11 bases, with 13 bases spanning the gap. This CDR3 has 12 amino acids. This TCR was sampled from a man aged 55 to 70 with acute or convalescent COVID-19. The sample comprised peripheral blood. This rearrangement joins TRBV7-9 to TRBJ1-6; D gene unclear. The DNA for the CDR3 is TGTGCCAGCGGCGGTCCCAATCCACCCCTCCACTTT. This codes for CASGGPNPPLHF. The variable domain in full, with the rest retrieved from reference TRBV7-9 and TRBJ1-6, is DTGVSQNPRHKITKRGQNVTFRCDPISEHNRLYWYRQTLGQGPEFLTYFQNEAQLEKSRLLSDRFSAERPKGSFSTLEIQRTEQGDSAMYLCASGGPNPPLHFGNGTRLTVT.